This entry concerns a single T cell receptor (beta chain). This sample was included in a study of blood T cell repertoires in COVID-19. Study-wide background: Donors in the United States, Italy and Spain gave samples during acute or convalescent COVID-19. PBMCs, B-cell-depleted T cells, or T cells were the source of the cDNA or gDNA that made up the material.

In germline, CDR1 is SGHRS, CDR2 YFSETQ. This CDR3 region has 15 residues. Trimming pared 6 bases from V and 0 bases from J, leaving 15 bases between. Original processing notes: By means of reference gene primer amplification, nucleated cell counts were estimated. Libraries were prepared by immunoSEQ multiplex PCR; TCRdb keeps only in-frame clonotypes and omits some of them. V and J calls plus clone size are reproduced from that table; the DNA served to infer D and trimming. Among about 180,000 clones listed, 86% were seen once. This TCR derives from a woman aged 25 to 39 with active or convalescent COVID-19. Sequencing was performed on peripheral blood. The chain carries TRBV5-1 and TRBJ1-1; D gene ambiguous. CDR3 loop: CASTSLELMNTEAFF. The CDR3 DNA follows: TGCGCCAGCACCTCCTTAGAGCTTATGAACACTGAAGCTTTCTTT.